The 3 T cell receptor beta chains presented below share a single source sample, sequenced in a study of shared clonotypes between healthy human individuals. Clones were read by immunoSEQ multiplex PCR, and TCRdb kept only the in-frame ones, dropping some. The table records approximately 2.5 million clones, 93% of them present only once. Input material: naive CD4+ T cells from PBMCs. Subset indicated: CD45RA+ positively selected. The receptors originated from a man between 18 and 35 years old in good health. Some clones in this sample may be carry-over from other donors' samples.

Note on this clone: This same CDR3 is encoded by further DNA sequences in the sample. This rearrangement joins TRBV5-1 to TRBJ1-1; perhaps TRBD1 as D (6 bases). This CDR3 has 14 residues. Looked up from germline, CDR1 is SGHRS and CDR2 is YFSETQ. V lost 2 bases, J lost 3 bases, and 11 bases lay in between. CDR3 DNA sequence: TGCGCCAGCAGCTTCTCTGCAGGGGACACTGAAGCTTTCTTT. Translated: CASSFSAGDTEAFF.

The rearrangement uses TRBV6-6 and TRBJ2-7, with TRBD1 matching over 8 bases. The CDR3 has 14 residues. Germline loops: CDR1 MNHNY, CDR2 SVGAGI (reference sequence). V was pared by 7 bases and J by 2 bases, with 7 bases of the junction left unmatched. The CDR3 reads CASTSGQDTYEQYF. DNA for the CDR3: TGTGCCAGCACCTCGGGACAGGACACCTACGAGCAGTACTTC.

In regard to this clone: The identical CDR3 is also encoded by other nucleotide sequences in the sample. Here the CDR3 DNA reads TGTGCCAGCTCACCGCCGGGACAGGGGGCCCGGGGCACTGAAGCTTTCTTT. Amino acids: CASSPPGQGARGTEAFF. The chain uses TRBV18 and TRBJ1-1, with 12 nucleotides matching TRBD1. Looked up from germline, CDR1 is KGHSH and CDR2 is LQKENI. The CDR3 consists of 17 residues. With V trimmed by 3 bases and J by 4 bases, 9 bases remained unmatched. The full variable domain, with the rest looked up from reference TRBV18 and TRBJ1-1, is NAGVMQNPRHLVRRRGQEARLRCSPMKGHSHVYWYRQLPEEGLKFMVYLQKENIIDESGMPKERFSAEFPKEGPSILRIQQVVRGDSAAYFCASSPPGQGARGTEAFFGQGTRLTVV.